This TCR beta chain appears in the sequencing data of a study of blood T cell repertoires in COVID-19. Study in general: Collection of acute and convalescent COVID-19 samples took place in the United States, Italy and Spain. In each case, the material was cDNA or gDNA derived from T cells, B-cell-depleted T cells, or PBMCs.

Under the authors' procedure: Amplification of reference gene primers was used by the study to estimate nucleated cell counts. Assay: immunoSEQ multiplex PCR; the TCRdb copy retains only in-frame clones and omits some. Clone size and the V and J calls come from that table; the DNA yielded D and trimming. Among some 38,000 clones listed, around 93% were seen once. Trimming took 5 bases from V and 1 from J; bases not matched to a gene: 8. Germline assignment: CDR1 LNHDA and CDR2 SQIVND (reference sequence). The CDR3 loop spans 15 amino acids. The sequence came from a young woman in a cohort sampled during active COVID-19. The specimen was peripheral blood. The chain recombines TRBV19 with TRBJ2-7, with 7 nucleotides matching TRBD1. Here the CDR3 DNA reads TGTGCCAGTAGTCCCTACCGGGACAGTTCCTACGAGCAGTACTTC. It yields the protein CASSPYRDSSYEQYF. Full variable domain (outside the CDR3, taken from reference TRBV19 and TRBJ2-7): DGGITQSPKYLFRKEGQNVTLSCEQNLNHDAMYWYRQDPGQGLRLIYYSQIVNDFQKGDIAEGYSVSREKKESFPLTVTSAQKNPTAFYLCASSPYRDSSYEQYFGPGTRLTVT.